The 26 T cell receptor beta chains listed next were all sequenced from one sample in a study of Tregs in tolerant kidney transplant recipients. Some clones are missing from TCRdb's copy, which holds only in-frame ones; the method was immunoSEQ multiplex PCR. The sample totals 50,000 or so clones. The specimen was CD4+ T cells from blood, collected before the transplant. These receptors were taken from a human donor who received a combined kidney and bone marrow transplant.

As concerns this clone: Sequencing ends 3 residues short of the CDR3 end; the germline J gene provides the rest. V usage is TRBV19 and J usage is TRBJ2-5, with unresolved D. The length of the CDR3 is 15 residues. Trimming pared 2 bases from V and 2 bases from J, leaving 12 bases between. Germline assignment: CDR1 LNHDA and CDR2 SQIVND (reference sequence). The CDR3 loop is CASSISPTRQETQYF. CDR3 DNA, as far as it was read: TGTGCCAGTAGTATAAGTCCCACCAGGCAAGAGACC. Drawing the rest from reference TRBV19 and TRBJ2-5, the complete variable domain is DGGITQSPKYLFRKEGQNVTLSCEQNLNHDAMYWYRQDPGQGLRLIYYSQIVNDFQKGDIAEGYSVSREKKESFPLTVTSAQKNPTAFYLCASSISPTRQETQYFGPGTRLLVL.

CDR3 in amino acids: CAWSGGQGAIDNSPLHF. The sequenced part of the CDR3 DNA is TGTGCCTGGAGTGGGGGGCAGGGGGCAATCGATAATTCACCC. The V call is TRBV30, the J call TRBJ1-6; TRBD1 matches 8 bases. The read gets to within 3 residues of the CDR3 end, and the germline J gene fills in the rest. Germline V lookup: CDR1 GTSNPN, CDR2 SVGIG (reference sequence). Trimming took 1 base from V and 5 from J; bases not matched to a gene: 10. CDR3 length: 17 residues.

On this clone: The read terminates 3 residues before the CDR3 end, so the remaining end is supplied by the germline J gene. This chain links TRBV19 with TRBJ2-7; D is perhaps TRBD1 or TRBD2 (5 bases each). CDR1 and CDR2 from the germline V gene are LNHDA and SQIVND (reference sequence). The CDR3 totals 14 residues. With 5 bases removed from V and 5 bases from J, the gap between germline ends came to 16 bases. The sequenced CDR3 bases are TGTGCCAGTAGTCATCAGGGAGATAAGGACGAG. It specifies CASSHQGDKDE. The full CDR3 protein is CASSHQGDKDEQYF.

Details on this clone: With the read ending 3 residues before the CDR3 end, the germline J gene is used to fill in that end. The rearrangement links TRBV7-2 to TRBJ2-5; no clear D. The CDR3 consists of 14 residues. V gave up 1 base and J gave up 3 bases, with 9 bases separating them. Germline CDR1 is SGHTA and CDR2 is FQGNSA. The sequenced part of the CDR3 DNA is TGTGCCAGCAGCTTAGGCCTAACAGAAGAGACC. Translating it yields CASSLGLTEET. The full CDR3 protein reads CASSLGLTEETQYF.

A note on this clone: With the read ending 3 residues before the CDR3 end, the germline J gene is used to fill in that end. This chain connects TRBV7-9 to TRBJ2-5, with TRBD2 matching over 8 bases. V dropped 2 bases and J dropped 2; count of bases not matched to a gene: 4. The CDR3 spans 15 residues. The germline V gene has CDR1 SEHNR and CDR2 FQNEAQ (reference sequence). The sequenced part of the CDR3 DNA is TGTGCCAGCAGCTTAAGTAGCGGGGCTCAAGAGACC. Translated, it gives CASSLSSGAQET. The complete CDR3 reads CASSLSSGAQETQYF.

On this clone itself: The read is 3 residues too short to cover the CDR3 end, so that end is filled in from the germline J gene. V gene TRBV7-6 combines with J gene TRBJ2-3; 10 bases are a match to TRBD2. The CDR3 has 15 residues. CDR1 and CDR2 from the germline V gene are SGHVS and FNYEAQ. After removal of 5 bases from V and 1 base from J, the junction contained 3 bases not matched to a gene. The DNA read from the CDR3 is TGTGCCAGCAGCACAGGGACTAGCGGCACAGATACG. Residues: CASSTGTSGTDT. Given in full, the CDR3 is CASSTGTSGTDTQYF.

As concerns this clone: The CDR3 extends 3 residues past the end of the read, so its final part is completed from the germline J gene. The chain employs TRBV5-4 and TRBJ2-6; a possible D gene is TRBD2 (6 bases). This CDR3 is 16 amino acids long. Trimming pared 2 bases from V and 0 bases from J, leaving 9 bases between. The germline V gene has CDR1 SGHNT and CDR2 YYREEE (reference sequence). The sequenced CDR3 bases are TGTGCCAGCAGCTTCGGGGGTTACTCTGGGGCCAACGTC. Its translation: CASSFGGYSGANV. The full CDR3 sequence reads CASSFGGYSGANVLTF.

About this clone: The read comes to an end 3 residues before the CDR3 does, leaving the germline J gene to fill in the end. The V gene is TRBV13, the J gene TRBJ2-3; 10 bases are a match to TRBD2. The J segment lost 6 bases and the V segment lost 5 bases, leaving 5 bases of the junction unmatched. Germline V CDR1 and CDR2: PRHDT, FYEKMQ (reference sequence). The CDR3 contains 14 residues. This CDR3 is CASSPSGGPDTQYF. The sequenced CDR3 bases are TGTGCCAGCAGCCCTAGCGGGGGTCCCGATACG.

With regard to this clone: The read terminates 3 residues ahead of where the CDR3 ends, so the germline J gene completes it. The chain links TRBV18 to TRBJ1-6; 12 nucleotides align to TRBD1. CDR1 KGHSH and CDR2 LQKENI come from the germline V gene. This CDR3 is built from 18 residues. V was clipped by 3 bases and J by 7 bases; unmatched bases: 10. CDR3 DNA, as far as it was read: TGTGCCAGCTCACCGGGACAGGGGGCTGTTGCGGGCAATTCACCC. Protein sequence: CASSPGQGAVAGNSP. The entire CDR3 protein reads CASSPGQGAVAGNSPLHF.

On this clone: The read terminates 3 residues ahead of where the CDR3 ends, so the germline J gene completes it. The V and J genes are TRBV20-1 and TRBJ1-4; 9 bases are shared with TRBD1. Germline loops: CDR1 DFQATT, CDR2 SNEGSKA (reference sequence). The J segment lost 6 bases and the V segment lost 0 bases, leaving 8 bases of the junction unmatched. CDR3 length equals 16 residues. CDR3 amino acids: CSARDRTGVLYEKLFF. The sequenced CDR3 bases are TGCAGTGCTAGAGATCGGACAGGGGTTCTTTATGAAAAA.

Of note for this clone: The CDR3 end lies 3 residues beyond the end of the read and is filled in from the germline J gene. The chain is built from TRBV5-1 and TRBJ1-5, with TRBD1 matching 8 bases. The junction had 4 bases not matched to a gene; V was cut back by 4 bases and J by 4 bases. The CDR3 is made up of 14 amino acids. CDR1 and CDR2 (germline): SGHRS, YFSETQ. The DNA read from the CDR3 is TGCGCCAGCAGCCCAACAGGGGGAAATCAGCCC. Its protein product is CASSPTGGNQP. The whole CDR3 protein is CASSPTGGNQPQHF.

To note about this clone: The CDR3 extends 3 residues past the end of the read, so its final part is completed from the germline J gene. The chain recombines TRBV7-2 with TRBJ2-2; maybe TRBD2 (7 bases). Germline assignment: CDR1 SGHTA and CDR2 FQGNSA. Trimming removed 6 bases at V and 6 bases at J, with 11 bases between. There are 13 residues in the CDR3. The CDR3 is CASRGAGAGELFF. CDR3 DNA, as far as it was read: TGTGCCAGCAGGGGGGCGGGGGCCGGGGAG. The entire variable domain, with the rest obtained from reference TRBV7-2 and TRBJ2-2, is as follows: GAGVSQSPSNKVTEKGKDVELRCDPISGHTALYWYRQSLGQGLEFLIYFQGNSAPDKSGLPSDRFSAERTGGSVSTLTIQRTQQEDSAVYLCASRGAGAGELFFGEGSRLTVL.

About this clone itself: The read terminates 3 residues ahead of where the CDR3 ends, so the germline J gene completes it. The chain couples TRBV30 to TRBJ1-5; 7 nucleotides line up with TRBD1. The CDR3 runs to 13 residues. Trimming removed 5 bases from V and 7 bases from J; junction bases left unmatched: 8. The germline gives CDR1 GTSNPN, CDR2 SVGIG (reference sequence). CDR3: CAWSTGAHQPQHF. The DNA read from the CDR3 is TGTGCCTGGTCTACAGGGGCGCACCAGCCC.

On this clone itself: The CDR3 extends 3 residues past the end of the read, so its final part is completed from the germline J gene. This chain joins TRBV7-9 and TRBJ1-1; D is possibly TRBD1 (5 bases). V lost 2 bases and J lost 0, with 7 bases in between. Germline CDR1 and CDR2: SEHNR and FQNEAQ (reference sequence). CDR3 size: 14 residues. The CDR3 sequence is CASSLTGMNTEAFF. The covered CDR3 bases are TGTGCCAGCAGCTTAACAGGCATGAACACTGAA. Supplemented by reference TRBV7-9 and TRBJ1-1, the full variable domain reads DTGVSQNPRHKITKRGQNVTFRCDPISEHNRLYWYRQTLGQGPEFLTYFQNEAQLEKSRLLSDRFSAERPKGSFSTLEIQRTEQGDSAMYLCASSLTGMNTEAFFGQGTRLTVV.

Regarding this clone: The CDR3 extends 3 residues past the end of the read, so its final part is completed from the germline J gene. The V gene is TRBV6-2 or TRBV6-3, the J gene TRBJ1-1, with a tentative D call TRBD1 (5 bases). V gave up 3 bases and J gave up 7 bases, with 18 bases separating them. The CDR3 runs 15 residues. Germline V lookup: CDR1 MNHEY, CDR2 SVGEGT. CDR3 DNA, as far as it was read: TGTGCCAGCAGTTATGCGCAGGGAACTTCAGGTGAA. Protein product: CASSYAQGTSGE. The full-length CDR3 reads as CASSYAQGTSGEAFF.

A remark on this clone: From the germline J gene comes the end of the CDR3, since the read stops 3 residues before it. This chain joins TRBV6-4 and TRBJ2-1, with 10 bases identical to TRBD2. The V gene's germline CDR1 is MRHNA and CDR2 SNTAGT. Unmatched junction bases numbered 9, after V lost 2 bases and J lost 8 bases. The length of the CDR3 is 16 residues. The covered CDR3 bases are TGTGCCAGCAGTGACCGGCCCCTAGCGGGAGTTCATGAG. Protein: CASSDRPLAGVHE. The full CDR3 reads CASSDRPLAGVHEQFF.

Worth noting for this clone: Read data end 3 residues before the CDR3 end; the end is taken from the germline J gene. J is TRBJ2-5 and V is TRBV20-1; 9 bases align to TRBD1. After removal of 6 bases from V and 1 base from J, the junction contained 6 bases not matched to a gene. Germline CDR1 reads DFQATT; CDR2 reads SNEGSKA (reference sequence). The CDR3 is made up of 14 amino acids. The part of the CDR3 DNA that was read is TGCAGTGCGTCCGGGACAGGGCTCCAAGAGACC. This encodes CSASGTGLQET. The whole CDR3 is CSASGTGLQETQYF.

About this clone itself: The read terminates 3 residues before the CDR3 end, so the remaining end is supplied by the germline J gene. The V call is TRBV18, the J call TRBJ1-5; D ambiguous. The CDR3 length is 14 residues. Trimming removed 2 bases from V and 3 bases from J, with 8 bases in between. Germline V gene sequence: CDR1 KGHSH, CDR2 LQKENI. The CDR3 loop reads CASSPLAVNQPQHF. The CDR3 bases that were read are TGTGCCAGCTCACCATTGGCAGTCAATCAGCCC.

A word on this clone: The read falls 3 residues short of the CDR3 end, and the missing part is taken from the germline J gene. The rearrangement joins TRBV19 to TRBJ1-6; no definite D call. Trimming took 3 bases from V and 0 from J, leaving 9 bases between them. The CDR3 covers 16 residues. Looked up from germline, CDR1 is LNHDA and CDR2 is SQIVND (reference sequence). The CDR3 DNA, read in part, is TGTGCCAGTAGTATGGGCAGCTACTCCTATAATTCACCC. Its protein is CASSMGSYSYNSP. The whole CDR3 reads CASSMGSYSYNSPLHF.

A remark on this clone: The CDR3 goes on 3 residues after the read ends, and that part is filled in from the germline J gene. V usage is TRBV2 and J usage is TRBJ2-3; TRBD2 matches 8 bases. V shed 5 bases and J 0 bases; nucleotides not matched to a gene: 4. Germline loops: CDR1 SNHLY, CDR2 FYNNEI. CDR3 length equals 15 residues. The sequenced CDR3 bases are TGTGCCAGCAGTCAGGGACTAGGTAGCACAGATACG. Translation: CASSQGLGSTDT. The complete CDR3 sequence is CASSQGLGSTDTQYF. The whole variable domain, remainder taken from reference TRBV2 and TRBJ2-3, is EPEVTQTPSHQVTQMGQEVILRCVPISNHLYFYWYRQILGQKVEFLVSFYNNEISEKSEIFDDQFSVERPDGSNFTLKIRSTKLEDSAMYFCASSQGLGSTDTQYFGPGTRLTVL.

Regarding this clone: The CDR3 end lies 3 residues beyond the end of the read and is filled in from the germline J gene. The chain uses TRBV30 and TRBJ2-3; 11 bases map to TRBD1. V trimming: 3 bases; J trimming: 8 bases; junction bases outside the gene matches: 7. Looked up from germline, CDR1 is GTSNPN and CDR2 is SVGIG (reference sequence). The CDR3 contains 14 residues. Partial CDR3 DNA: TGTGCCTGGAGCCGGACAGGGGGCAGGGGTACG. It translates to CAWSRTGGRGT. The entire CDR3 reads CAWSRTGGRGTQYF.

Concerning this clone itself: The observed sequence ends 3 residues before the CDR3 terminus, with the missing tail filled in from the germline J gene. The rearrangement joins TRBV6-1 to TRBJ1-5; a possible D gene is TRBD1 (5 bases). The CDR3 has 14 residues. V lost 4 bases and J 6 bases, leaving 13 bases between the germline ends. Germline CDR1 and CDR2: MNHNS and SASEGT. The CDR3 loop reads CASSAGIGIQPQHF. CDR3 DNA, as far as it was read: TGTGCCAGCAGTGCAGGGATTGGAATTCAGCCC.

Points on this clone: The read gets to within 3 residues of the CDR3 end, and the germline J gene fills in the rest. The chain has TRBV5-6 and TRBJ2-5; possible D gene TRBD1, 5 bases. V dropped 0 bases and J dropped 7 bases, with 13 bases sitting between them. CDR3 length equals 14 residues. Per germline, CDR1 SGHDT and CDR2 YYEEEE. The CDR3 region is CASSLGGQGRTQYF. CDR3 bases read: TGTGCCAGCAGCTTGGGTGGGCAGGGCAGGACC.

Comments on this clone: The read terminates 3 residues ahead of where the CDR3 ends, so the germline J gene completes it. This chain uses TRBV4-2 with TRBJ1-2; D might be TRBD1 (5 bases). The CDR3 has 13 amino acids. Trimming shortened V by 0 bases and J by 7 bases, and 9 bases separated the two germline ends. Per germline, CDR1 LGHNA and CDR2 YNFKEQ. CDR3 DNA, as far as it was read: TGTGCCAGCAGCCAAGATCCCGGGGGTGGC. This codes for CASSQDPGGG. The CDR3, in full, reads CASSQDPGGGYTF.

Comments on this clone: With the read ending 3 residues before the CDR3 end, the germline J gene is used to fill in that end. The rearrangement links TRBV6-2 or TRBV6-3 to TRBJ2-4, with a tentative D call TRBD2 (5 bases). The germline CDR1 and CDR2 sequences are MNHEY and SVGEGT. Trimming removed 4 bases from V and 4 bases from J, with 17 bases in between. The CDR3 consists of 16 residues. The CDR3 region is CASSSLRPRGKNIQYF. The CDR3 DNA, read in part, is TGTGCCAGCAGTTCCCTCCGCCCCCGGGGAAAAAACATT.

Notes on this clone: Coverage ceases 3 residues before the CDR3 finishes, and the germline J gene fills in the end. This sequence joins TRBV5-1 and TRBJ1-5; D is uncertain. Germline values: CDR1 SGHRS, CDR2 YFSETQ. The V gene lost 0 bases and the J gene lost 0 bases, with 7 bases spanning the gap. This CDR3 spans 15 amino acids. CDR3 loop: CASSLAPNSNQPQHF. Partial CDR3 DNA: TGCGCCAGCAGCTTGGCTCCTAATAGCAATCAGCCC.